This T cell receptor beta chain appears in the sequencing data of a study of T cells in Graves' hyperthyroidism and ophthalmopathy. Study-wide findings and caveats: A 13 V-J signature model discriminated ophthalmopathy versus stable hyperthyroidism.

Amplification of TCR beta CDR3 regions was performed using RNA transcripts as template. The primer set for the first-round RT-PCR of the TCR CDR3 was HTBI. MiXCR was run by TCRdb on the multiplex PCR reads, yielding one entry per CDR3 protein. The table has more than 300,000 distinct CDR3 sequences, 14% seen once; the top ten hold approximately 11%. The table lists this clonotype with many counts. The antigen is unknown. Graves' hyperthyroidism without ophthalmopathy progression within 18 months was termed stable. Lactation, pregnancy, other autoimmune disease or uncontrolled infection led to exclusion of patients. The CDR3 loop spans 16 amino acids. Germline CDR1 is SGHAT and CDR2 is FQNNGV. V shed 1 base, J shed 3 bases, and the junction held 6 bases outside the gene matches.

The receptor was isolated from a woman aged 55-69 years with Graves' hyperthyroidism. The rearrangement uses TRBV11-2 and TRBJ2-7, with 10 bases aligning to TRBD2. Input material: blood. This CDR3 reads CASSLVLSGRLYEQYF. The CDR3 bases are TGTGCCAGCAGCTTAGTTCTTAGCGGGAGGCTCTACGAGCAGTACTTC.